The rows below give T cell receptor beta chains drawn from one sample of a study of CD8 T cells in Susac syndrome. TCRdb re-analysed the immunoSEQ multiplex PCR reads in MiXCR, keeping a single row per CDR3 protein. The sample holds about 210,000 distinct CDR3 sequences, 90% to 95% seen once. Sample: CD4+ T cells from PBMCs. The source is a human donor in good health. Each CDR3 is given with its conserved first and last residue. A D gene is named only where the DNA matches it firmly. A row's size may be missing; if present it is once, few, many or a size class.

v_call	d_call	j_call	clone_size	cdr3_aa	cdr3_nt
TRBV11-2	.	TRBJ2-2	once	CASLKGNTGELFF	TGTGCCAGCCTTAAAGGGAACACCGGGGAGCTGTTTTTT
TRBV27	.	TRBJ2-6	.	CASSFVGLRAGANVLTF	TGTGCCAGCAGTTTCGTAGGGCTACGGGCTGGGGCCAACGTCCTGACTTTC
TRBV14	.	TRBJ2-1	.	CASSQDRGLFPGDEQFF	TGTGCCAGCAGCCAAGATAGGGGACTTTTCCCCGGGGATGAGCAGTTCTTC
TRBV29-1	.	TRBJ2-3	.	CSVEGLFADTQYF	TGCAGCGTTGAAGGCTTATTCGCAGATACGCAGTATTTT
TRBV5-4	.	TRBJ2-3	few	CASSLLPDTQYF	TGTGCCAGCAGCTTGTTACCGGATACGCAGTATTTT
TRBV20-1	TRBD1	TRBJ1-2	.	CSARDGYRGKGYTF	TGCAGTGCTAGAGATGGGTACAGGGGGAAAGGCTACACCTTC
TRBV20-1	.	TRBJ1-2	.	CSASTQLYYGYTF	TGCAGTGCTAGCACACAGCTATACTATGGCTACACCTTC
TRBV5-4	TRBD1	TRBJ1-6	.	CASSSDREDSPLHF	TGTGCCAGCAGCTCAGACAGGGAGGATTCACCCCTCCACTTT
TRBV18	TRBD2	TRBJ2-7	.	CASSPRRGGSYEQYF	TGTGCCAGCTCACCAAGGCGGGGGGGCTCCTACGAGCAGTACTTC
TRBV20-1	.	TRBJ2-5	.	CSARPDWQETQYF	TGCAGTGCTAGACCGGACTGGCAAGAGACCCAGTACTTC
TRBV29-1	TRBD1	TRBJ1-5	.	CSVEVQGDQPQHF	TGCAGCGTTGAAGTGCAGGGGGACCAGCCCCAGCATTTT
TRBV28	.	TRBJ2-3	.	CASSSRATDTQYF	TGTGCCAGCAGTTCCAGGGCCACAGATACGCAGTATTTT
TRBV7-3	.	TRBJ2-3	.	CASSRGTHSTDTQYF	TGTGCCAGCAGCCGGGGGACTCATAGCACAGATACGCAGTATTTT
TRBV4-3	.	TRBJ1-2	.	CASSQGPLGFIGYTF	TGCGCCAGCAGCCAAGGCCCCCTAGGGTTTATTGGCTACACCTTC
TRBV3-1	.	TRBJ2-3	.	CASKEEVTDTQYF	TGTGCCAGCAAGGAGGAAGTCACAGATACGCAGTATTTT
TRBV21-1	.	TRBJ2-1	.	CASSAYRLVYNEQFF	TGTGCCAGCAGCGCCTATAGGCTCGTATACAATGAGCAGTTCTTC
TRBV12-3/TRBV12-4	.	TRBJ2-1	.	CASGTGGQFEQFF	TGTGCCAGCGGGACCGGGGGCCAATTTGAGCAGTTCTTC
TRBV3-1	.	TRBJ1-6	.	CASSQGQDNSPLHF	TGTGCCAGCAGCCAAGGTCAGGATAATTCACCCCTCCACTTT
TRBV12-3/TRBV12-4	TRBD1	TRBJ1-2	.	CASSPQGARRYGYTF	TGTGCCAGCAGTCCACAGGGGGCTCGGCGGTATGGCTACACCTTC
TRBV3-1	.	TRBJ2-5	.	CASSQGRPFPPETQYF	TGTGCCAGCAGCCAAGGCCGGCCCTTCCCTCCGGAGACCCAGTACTTC
TRBV25-1	.	TRBJ2-3	.	CASSGPADTQYF	TGTGCCAGCAGTGGACCTGCAGATACGCAGTATTTT
TRBV4-1	TRBD1	TRBJ1-5	few	CASSQDVTGDSNQPQHF	TGCGCCAGCAGCCAAGATGTGACAGGGGATAGCAATCAGCCCCAGCATTTT
TRBV20-1	.	TRBJ2-3	.	CSARDVASNTDTQYF	TGCAGTGCTAGAGATGTCGCCTCTAACACAGATACGCAGTATTTT
TRBV27	.	TRBJ1-4	.	CASSLWGNNEKLFF	TGTGCCAGCAGTTTATGGGGAAATAATGAAAAACTGTTTTTT
TRBV29-1	.	TRBJ1-2	.	CSVEDLRGRRYGYTF	TGCAGCGTTGAAGATCTTCGGGGGCGCCGTTATGGCTACACCTTC
TRBV20-1	TRBD2	TRBJ2-5	.	CSARDRASGETQYF	TGCAGTGCTAGAGATCGCGCTAGCGGAGAGACCCAGTACTTC
TRBV20-1	TRBD2	TRBJ2-2	.	CSARGLADTGELFF	TGCAGTGCTAGGGGCCTAGCGGACACCGGGGAGCTGTTTTTT
TRBV3-1	.	TRBJ2-3	.	CASSQDAAGTDTQYF	TGTGCCAGCAGCCAAGATGCTGCCGGCACAGATACGCAGTATTTT
TRBV29-1	.	TRBJ1-1	.	CTTTRHTEAFF	TGCACAACAACGAGACACACTGAAGCTTTCTTT
TRBV20-1	.	TRBJ2-1	once	CSARIPLAQDLNEQFF	TGCAGTGCTAGAATTCCCCTAGCACAAGACCTTAATGAGCAGTTCTTC